This T cell receptor (beta chain) was identified in a study of blood T cells in healthy people across ages. Study conclusions and caveats: Estimated diversity, derived from one million T cells, was regarded as an underestimate.

For this clonotype: The antigen is not known.

A second PCR of roughly 7 to 11 cycles used a sample-barcoded 5' primer and a J-beta primer mix. From the 5' RACE reads, TCRdb called clonotypes with MiXCR, one entry per CDR3 protein. This sample has 800,000 to 950,000 distinct CDR3 sequences; roughly 48% occur once, and the top ten carry about an eighth. The CDR3 runs 13 residues. The germline gives CDR1 LNHDA, CDR2 SQIVND (reference sequence). Sequencing was done on a sample of blood. The V gene is TRBV19, the J gene TRBJ2-4; 7 bases line up with TRBD1. The J call may be faulty, since TRBJ2-7 better matches the DNA end. The TCR comes from a man aged 30-40 years in good health. CDR3 amino acids: CASSMGQFYEQYF. CDR3 coding DNA: TGTGCCAGTAGTATGGGACAGTTCTACGAGCAGTACTTC.